This T cell receptor beta chain was observed in a study of OX40 agonist ivuxolimab in advanced cancers. Libraries were prepared by immunoSEQ multiplex PCR; TCRdb keeps only in-frame clonotypes and omits some of them. The data show roughly 70,000 clones, 86% seen once. The germline gives CDR1 MNHNS, CDR2 SASEGT. This CDR3 spans 15 amino acids. The V end lost 4 bases, the J end lost 7 bases, and 17 bases lay between the germline ends. The gene calls are TRBV6-1 and TRBJ1-5; D is unclear. The receptor's source is an adult with an advanced solid tumor such as melanoma, head and neck, liver or kidney cancer. The sequences come from CD4+ or CD8+ T cells sorted from blood, collected in a trial of the OX40 agonist ivuxolimab. The CDR3 sequence: CASSVGLAGGQPQHF. The CDR3 DNA reads as TGTGCCAGCAGTGTAGGCTTGGCAGGCGGCCAGCCCCAGCATTTT.